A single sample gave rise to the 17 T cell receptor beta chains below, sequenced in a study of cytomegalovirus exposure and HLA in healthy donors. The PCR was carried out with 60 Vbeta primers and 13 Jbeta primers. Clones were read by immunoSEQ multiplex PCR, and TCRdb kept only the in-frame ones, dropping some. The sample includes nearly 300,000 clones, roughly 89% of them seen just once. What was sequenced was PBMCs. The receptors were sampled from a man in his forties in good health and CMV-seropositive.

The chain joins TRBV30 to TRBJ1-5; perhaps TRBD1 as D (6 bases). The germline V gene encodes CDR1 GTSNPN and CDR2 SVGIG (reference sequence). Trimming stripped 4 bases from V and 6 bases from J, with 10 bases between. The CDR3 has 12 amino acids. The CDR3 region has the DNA TGTGCCTGGAACAGGGTTGGTCAGCCCCAGCATTTT. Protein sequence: CAWNRVGQPQHF.

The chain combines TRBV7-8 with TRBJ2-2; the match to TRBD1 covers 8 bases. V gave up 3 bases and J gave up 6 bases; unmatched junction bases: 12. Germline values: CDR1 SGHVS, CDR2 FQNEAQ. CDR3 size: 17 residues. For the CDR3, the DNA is TGTGCCAGCAGCTTCGTTATTTCAGGGGGCACGGCCGGGGAGCTGTTTTTT. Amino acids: CASSFVISGGTAGELFF.

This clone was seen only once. Here the CDR3 DNA reads TGTGCCAGCAGCTTCGGACTTAACAATGAGCAGTTCTTC. It yields the protein CASSFGLNNEQFF. The chain carries TRBV7-3 and TRBJ2-1, with D perhaps matching TRBD2 (5 bases). Germline V gene sequence: CDR1 SGHTA, CDR2 FQGTGA. The CDR3 totals 13 residues. V shed 3 bases and J shed 5 bases, with 8 bases lying between them.

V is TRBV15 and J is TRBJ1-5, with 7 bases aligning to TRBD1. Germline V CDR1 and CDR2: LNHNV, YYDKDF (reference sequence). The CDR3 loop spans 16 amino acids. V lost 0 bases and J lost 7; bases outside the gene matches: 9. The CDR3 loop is CATSRDRTGGGQPQHF. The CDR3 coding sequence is TGTGCCACCAGCAGAGACCGGACAGGCGGTGGGCAGCCCCAGCATTTT. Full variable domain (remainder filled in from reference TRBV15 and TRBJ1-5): DAMVIQNPRYQVTQFGKPVTLSCSQTLNHNVMYWYQQKSSQAPKLLFHYYDKDFNNEADTPDNFQSRRPNTSFCFLDIRSPGLGDTAMYLCATSRDRTGGGQPQHFGDGTRLSIL.

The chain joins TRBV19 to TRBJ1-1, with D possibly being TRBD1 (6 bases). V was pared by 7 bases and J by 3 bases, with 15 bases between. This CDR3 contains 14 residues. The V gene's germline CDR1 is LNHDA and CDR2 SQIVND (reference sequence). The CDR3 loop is CASTTLGTYTEAFF. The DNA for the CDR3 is TGTGCCAGTACCACCTTGGGGACATACACTGAAGCTTTCTTT. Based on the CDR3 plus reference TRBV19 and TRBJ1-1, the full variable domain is DGGITQSPKYLFRKEGQNVTLSCEQNLNHDAMYWYRQDPGQGLRLIYYSQIVNDFQKGDIAEGYSVSREKKESFPLTVTSAQKNPTAFYLCASTTLGTYTEAFFGQGTRLTVV.

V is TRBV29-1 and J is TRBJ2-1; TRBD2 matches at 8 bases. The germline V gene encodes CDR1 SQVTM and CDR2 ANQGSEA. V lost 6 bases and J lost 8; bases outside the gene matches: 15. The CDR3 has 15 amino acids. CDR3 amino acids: CSVARQTGLAHEQFF. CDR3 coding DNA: TGCAGCGTGGCCCGGCAAACCGGACTAGCACATGAGCAGTTCTTC.

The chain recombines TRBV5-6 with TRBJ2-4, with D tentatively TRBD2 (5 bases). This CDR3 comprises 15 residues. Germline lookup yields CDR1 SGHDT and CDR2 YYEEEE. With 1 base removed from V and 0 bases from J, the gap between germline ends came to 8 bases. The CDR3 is CASSLRRVAKNIQYF. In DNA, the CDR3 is TGTGCCAGCAGCTTGAGGCGGGTAGCCAAAAACATTCAGTACTTC.

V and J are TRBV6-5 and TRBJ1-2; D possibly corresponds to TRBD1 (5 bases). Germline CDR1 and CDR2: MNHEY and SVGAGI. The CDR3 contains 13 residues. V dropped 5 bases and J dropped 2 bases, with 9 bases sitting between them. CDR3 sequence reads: CASSGQNNYGYTF. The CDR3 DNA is TGTGCCAGCAGTGGACAAAACAACTATGGCTACACCTTC.

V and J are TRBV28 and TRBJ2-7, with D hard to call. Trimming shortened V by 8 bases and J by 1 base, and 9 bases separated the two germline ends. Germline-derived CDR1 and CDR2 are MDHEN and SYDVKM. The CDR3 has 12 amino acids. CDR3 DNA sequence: TGTGCCAGCGGTCAGGATTCCTACGAGCAGTACTTC. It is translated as CASGQDSYEQYF.

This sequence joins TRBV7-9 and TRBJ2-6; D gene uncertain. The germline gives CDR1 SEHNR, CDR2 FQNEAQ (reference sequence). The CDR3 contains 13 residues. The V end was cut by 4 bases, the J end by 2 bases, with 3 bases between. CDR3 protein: CASSSTGANVLTF. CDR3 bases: TGTGCCAGCAGCTCTACTGGGGCCAACGTCCTGACTTTC.

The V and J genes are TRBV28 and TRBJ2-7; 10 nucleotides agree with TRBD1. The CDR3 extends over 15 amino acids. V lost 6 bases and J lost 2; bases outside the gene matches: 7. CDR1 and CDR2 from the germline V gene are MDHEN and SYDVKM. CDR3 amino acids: CASSAAGTGAYEQYF. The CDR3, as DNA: TGTGCCAGCAGCGCCGCCGGGACAGGGGCCTACGAGCAGTACTTC.

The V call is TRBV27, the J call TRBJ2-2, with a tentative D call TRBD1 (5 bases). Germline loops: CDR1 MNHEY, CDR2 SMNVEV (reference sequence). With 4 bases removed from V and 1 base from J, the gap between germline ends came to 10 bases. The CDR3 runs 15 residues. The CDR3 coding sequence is TGTGCCAGCAGTTCCTGGCAGGGGAACACCGGGGAGCTGTTTTTT. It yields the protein CASSSWQGNTGELFF.

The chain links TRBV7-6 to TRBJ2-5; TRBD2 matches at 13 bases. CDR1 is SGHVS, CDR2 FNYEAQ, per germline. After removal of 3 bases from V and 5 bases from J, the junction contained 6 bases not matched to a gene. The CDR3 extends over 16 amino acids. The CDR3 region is CASSFGLAGEVETQYF. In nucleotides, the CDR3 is TGTGCCAGCAGCTTTGGACTAGCGGGAGAAGTTGAGACCCAGTACTTC.

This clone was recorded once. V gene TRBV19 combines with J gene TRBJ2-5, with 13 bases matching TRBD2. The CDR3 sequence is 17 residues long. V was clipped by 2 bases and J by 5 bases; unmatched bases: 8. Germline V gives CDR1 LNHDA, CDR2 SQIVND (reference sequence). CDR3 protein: CASSITRTSGSGETQYF. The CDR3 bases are TGTGCCAGTAGTATAACCCGGACTAGCGGGAGCGGGGAGACCCAGTACTTC.

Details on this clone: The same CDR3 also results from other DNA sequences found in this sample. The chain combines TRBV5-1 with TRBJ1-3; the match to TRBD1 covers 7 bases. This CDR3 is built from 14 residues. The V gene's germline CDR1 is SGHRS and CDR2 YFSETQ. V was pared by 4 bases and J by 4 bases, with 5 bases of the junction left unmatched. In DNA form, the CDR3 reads TGCGCCAGCAGCCGGACAGGACAAGGAAACACCATATATTTT. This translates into CASSRTGQGNTIYF.

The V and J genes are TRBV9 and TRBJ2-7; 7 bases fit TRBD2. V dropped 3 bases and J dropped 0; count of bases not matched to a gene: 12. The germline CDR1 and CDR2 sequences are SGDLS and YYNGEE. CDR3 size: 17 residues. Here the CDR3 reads CASSGGGTSAYSYEQYF. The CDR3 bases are TGTGCCAGCAGCGGAGGTGGAACTAGCGCATACTCCTACGAGCAGTACTTC.

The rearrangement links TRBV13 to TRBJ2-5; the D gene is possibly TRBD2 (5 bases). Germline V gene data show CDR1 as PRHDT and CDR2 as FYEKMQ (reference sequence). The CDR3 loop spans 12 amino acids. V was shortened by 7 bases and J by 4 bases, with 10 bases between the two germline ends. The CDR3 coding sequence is TGTGCCAGCACCCGGGGTCGAGAGACCCAGTACTTC. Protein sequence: CASTRGRETQYF.